The 12 T cell receptor beta chains presented below share a single source sample, sequenced in a study of shared clonotypes between healthy human individuals. CD45RO-negative, CCR7-positively selected cells formed the naive CD8 fraction, excluding terminally differentiated effector memory CD45RA+ cells. Some clones are missing from TCRdb's copy, which holds only in-frame ones; the method was immunoSEQ multiplex PCR. The sample has under 2,000,000 clones, about 95% seen once; the top ten hold 1.2%. Sequencing used naive CD8+ T cells sorted from blood. These TCRs come from a young man in good health.

The chain carries TRBV5-1 and TRBJ2-1, with a tentative D call TRBD1 (6 bases). CDR3 length: 16 residues. Germline lookup yields CDR1 SGHRS and CDR2 YFSETQ. V was shortened by 5 bases and J by 3 bases, with 18 bases between the two germline ends. CDR3 nucleotides: TGCGCCAGCAGGGACGGGACATCGGGCCTCTACAATGAGCAGTTCTTC. It yields the protein CASRDGTSGLYNEQFF.

The genes are TRBV29-1 and TRBJ2-3; unclear D gene. The CDR3 extends over 13 amino acids. Germline V CDR1 and CDR2: SQVTM, ANQGSEA. Trimming shortened V by 4 bases and J by 3 bases, and 11 bases separated the two germline ends. CDR3 nucleotides: TGCAGCGTTGTGGTACATACTACAGATACGCAGTATTTT. Translated: CSVVVHTTDTQYF.

The chain employs TRBV6-6 and TRBJ2-1; TRBD2 agrees at 9 bases. Unmatched junction bases numbered 4, after V lost 0 bases and J lost 10 bases. The CDR3 spans 14 residues. From germline, CDR1 is MNHNY and CDR2 SVGAGI (reference sequence). The CDR3 DNA is TGTGCCAGCAGTTACTCGATTACTAGCGGGGAGCAGTTCTTC. This codes for CASSYSITSGEQFF.

In the case of this clone: The same CDR3 arises from other DNA sequences in this sample as well. The V gene is TRBV28, the J gene TRBJ2-1; 10 bases are a match to TRBD2. CDR3 length equals 15 residues. With 3 bases clipped from V and 5 bases from J, the junction kept 4 bases outside the gene matches. CDR1 and CDR2 from the germline V gene are MDHEN and SYDVKM. The CDR3 loop is CASSFRLAGDNEQFF. CDR3 nucleotide sequence: TGTGCCAGCAGTTTCCGGCTAGCGGGGGACAATGAGCAGTTCTTC.

V gene TRBV11-2 combines with J gene TRBJ2-7; maybe TRBD1 (5 bases). Germline V lookup: CDR1 SGHAT, CDR2 FQNNGV. There are 13 residues in the CDR3. V lost 2 bases, J lost 4 bases, and 9 bases lay in between. DNA of the CDR3: TGTGCCAGCAGCTTACTGGGGCAATACGAGCAGTACTTC. Its protein product is CASSLLGQYEQYF. The entire variable domain, with the rest obtained from reference TRBV11-2 and TRBJ2-7, is as follows: EAGVAQSPRYKIIEKRQSVAFWCNPISGHATLYWYQQILGQGPKLLIQFQNNGVVDDSQLPKDRFSAERLKGVDSTLKIQPAKLEDSAVYLCASSLLGQYEQYFGPGTRLTVT.

V gene TRBV4-2 combines with J gene TRBJ2-7; no firm D call. The ends were cut back, 5 bases at V and 3 bases at J, with 11 bases in the middle. Germline values: CDR1 LGHNA, CDR2 YNFKEQ. The CDR3 has 13 residues. The CDR3 spells CASSLSQDYEQYF. The CDR3 DNA sequence: TGTGCCAGCAGCTTGTCTCAAGACTACGAGCAGTACTTC.

Comments on this clone: The sample carries other DNA sequences with the same CDR3. The chain carries TRBV7-3 and TRBJ1-2; 7 nucleotides align to TRBD1. V lost 0 bases to trimming and J lost 6 bases; unmatched junction nucleotides: 1. This CDR3 is 13 amino acids long. Germline CDR1 reads SGHTA; CDR2 reads FQGTGA. The CDR3 loop reads CASSLTGGDGYTF. The DNA for the CDR3 is TGTGCCAGCAGCTTAACAGGGGGCGATGGCTACACCTTC.

J is TRBJ2-5 and V is TRBV28; D might be TRBD2 (6 bases). The CDR3 consists of 18 residues. The V end lost 2 bases, the J end lost 2 bases, and 21 bases lay between the germline ends. Germline V gene lookup returns CDR1 MDHEN and CDR2 SYDVKM. CDR3 bases: TGTGCCAGCAGTTTAGGCAGGGAGGCCGATAAGGAGCAAGAGACCCAGTACTTC. It yields the protein CASSLGREADKEQETQYF.

V gene TRBV11-2 combines with J gene TRBJ2-1; a possible D gene is TRBD2 (6 bases). Trimming took off 3 bases at V and 9 bases at J, with 15 bases between the two ends. CDR1 and CDR2 (germline): SGHAT, FQNNGV. This CDR3 is 14 amino acids long. The CDR3 loop reads CASSLVPGGSEQFF. The CDR3 nucleotides are TGTGCCAGCAGCTTGGTGCCCGGAGGGAGTGAGCAGTTCTTC.

The V and J genes are TRBV7-9 and TRBJ1-4; D perhaps matches TRBD1 (5 bases). The germline gives CDR1 SEHNR, CDR2 FQNEAQ (reference sequence). The CDR3 loop spans 17 amino acids. V lost 5 bases, J lost 0 bases, and 16 bases lay in between. The CDR3 protein is CASSPGATFATNEKLFF. The CDR3 region has the DNA TGTGCCAGCAGCCCCGGGGCTACATTTGCAACTAATGAAAAACTGTTTTTT.

J is TRBJ1-2 and V is TRBV28, with 8 bases identical to TRBD1. V lost 2 bases to trimming and J lost 4 bases; unmatched junction nucleotides: 3. The CDR3 covers 14 residues. Per germline, CDR1 MDHEN and CDR2 SYDVKM. CDR3 nucleotide sequence: TGTGCCAGCAGTTTAGACAGGGGTGGCTATGGCTACACCTTC. Its translation: CASSLDRGGYGYTF.

The genes are TRBV28 and TRBJ2-3; maybe TRBD2 (6 bases). V lost 6 bases to trimming and J lost 10 bases, with 11 bases between them. The CDR3 is 11 residues long. CDR1 is MDHEN and CDR2 is SYDVKM in the germline V gene. Here the CDR3 reads CASRGTVPQYF. CDR3 DNA sequence: TGTGCCAGCAGAGGGACTGTTCCGCAGTATTTT.